The next 20 T cell receptor beta chains were all read from a single sample in a study of patients with pleural tuberculosis. Each CDR3 protein gets one entry after TCRdb re-called the reads with MiXCR. The repertoire has about 29,000 distinct CDR3 sequences, over 15% of them found once; the top ten carry 3.5%. The material sequenced was peripheral blood. The receptors were gathered from a human donor with pleural tuberculosis.

In this sample, this clonotype turned up many times. This chain uses TRBV15 with TRBJ2-7; no reliable D call. V lost 3 bases and J 6 bases, leaving 15 bases between the germline ends. The germline V gene encodes CDR1 LNHNV and CDR2 YYDKDF (reference sequence). This CDR3 has 14 residues. CDR3 loop: CATSSPKQGPEQYF. In DNA, the CDR3 is TGTGCCACCAGCAGTCCAAAACAAGGCCCCGAGCAGTACTTC.

This clonotype showed up many times. J is TRBJ2-3 and V is TRBV6-4; no clear D gene. Trimming stripped 4 bases from V and 1 base from J, with 3 bases between. In germline, CDR1 is MRHNA, CDR2 SNTAGT. This CDR3 region has 12 residues. CDR3 residues: CASSAGTDTQYF. In DNA form, the CDR3 reads TGTGCCAGCAGTGCAGGCACAGATACGCAGTATTTT.

The chain carries TRBV7-9 and TRBJ1-1; D might be TRBD1 (6 bases). This CDR3 is 13 amino acids long. The germline gives CDR1 SEHNR, CDR2 FQNEAQ (reference sequence). V lost 5 bases and J 4 bases, leaving 11 bases between the germline ends. Written as DNA, the CDR3 is TGTGCCAGCAGCGTCTTGGACAGCACTGAAGCTTTCTTT. Its protein product is CASSVLDSTEAFF.

This clonotype was recorded a few times. The rearrangement links TRBV5-5 to TRBJ1-1, with D possibly TRBD1 on 6 matching bases. The CDR3 is made up of 14 amino acids. Germline assignment: CDR1 SGHKS and CDR2 YYEKEE (reference sequence). V shed 5 bases and J shed 5 bases, with 16 bases lying between them. CDR3 in amino acids: CASRIQGQGTEAFF. The DNA for the CDR3 is TGTGCCAGCAGAATACAGGGTCAGGGGACTGAAGCTTTCTTT. Complete variable domain (other parts from reference TRBV5-5 and TRBJ1-1): DAGVTQSPTHLIKTRGQQVTLRCSPISGHKSVSWYQQVLGQGPQFIFQYYEKEERGRGNFPDRFSARQFPNYSSELNVNALLLGDSALYLCASRIQGQGTEAFFGQGTRLTVV.

This clonotype was picked up many times. The chain is built from TRBV27 and TRBJ2-1, with 7 positions matching TRBD1. The trim removed 5 bases at V and 7 bases at J, leaving 11 bases unmatched. CDR1 is MNHEY and CDR2 is SMNVEV in the germline V gene (reference sequence). This CDR3 comprises 15 residues. CDR3 DNA: TGTGCCAGCAGTCCCAACCGACAGGGCACGAATGAGCAGTTCTTC. Its protein product is CASSPNRQGTNEQFF.

At least ten counts were recorded for this clonotype. This sequence joins TRBV29-1 and TRBJ1-1; D is unresolved. This CDR3 region has 11 residues. Trimming took off 8 bases at V and 3 bases at J, with 10 bases between the two ends. Germline assignment: CDR1 SQVTM and CDR2 ANQGSEA. CDR3 loop: CSTFGDTEAFF. The CDR3 region has the DNA TGCAGCACCTTCGGTGACACTGAAGCTTTCTTT.

This clonotype has only one observation. This sequence may be a read error, since a much larger clone differs from it by one base. The chain couples TRBV10-3 to TRBJ2-7; 14 positions agree with TRBD2. CDR1 and CDR2 from the germline V gene are ENHRY and SYGVKD. Unmatched junction bases numbered 9, after V lost 7 bases and J lost 4 bases. The CDR3 is 16 residues long. In DNA, the CDR3 is TGTGCCATCACCGAGACTAGCGGGAGGGATTTTTACGAGCAGTACTTC. Amino acid sequence: CAITETSGRDFYEQYF.

This clonotype is medium-sized. The chain recombines TRBV4-1 with TRBJ1-1; 11 bases are a match to TRBD1. V trimming: 1 base; J trimming: 0 bases; junction bases outside the gene matches: 4. The CDR3 extends over 17 amino acids. Germline V gene sequence: CDR1 MGHRA, CDR2 YSYEKL. Here the CDR3 reads CASSQAGTGGLNTEAFF. CDR3 DNA sequence: TGCGCCAGCAGCCAAGCTGGGACAGGGGGTTTGAACACTGAAGCTTTCTTT.

This clonotype showed up many times. The chain joins TRBV7-9 to TRBJ1-1; D is unresolved. This CDR3 comprises 13 residues. Germline V gene data show CDR1 as SEHNR and CDR2 as FQNEAQ (reference sequence). Trimming removed 6 bases from V and 1 base from J, with 9 bases in between. The CDR3 DNA sequence: TGTGCCAGCAGGAAAACAGCGAACACTGAAGCTTTCTTT. Translated, it gives CASRKTANTEAFF. The full variable domain, with the rest looked up from reference TRBV7-9 and TRBJ1-1, is DTGVSQNPRHKITKRGQNVTFRCDPISEHNRLYWYRQTLGQGPEFLTYFQNEAQLEKSRLLSDRFSAERPKGSFSTLEIQRTEQGDSAMYLCASRKTANTEAFFGQGTRLTVV.

In this sample, this clonotype turned up many times. The rearrangement joins TRBV25-1 to TRBJ2-5; tentatively, D is TRBD1 or TRBD2 (5 bases each). The germline gives CDR1 MGHDK, CDR2 SYGVNS. The CDR3 consists of 18 residues. The V end was cut by 5 bases, the J end by 1 base, with 23 bases between. The CDR3 loop is CASSSKPTTGTLQETQYF. The CDR3 bases are TGTGCCAGCAGTTCTAAGCCTACTACCGGGACCCTCCAAGAGACCCAGTACTTC.

This clonotype was detected ten times or more. The chain carries TRBV7-2 and TRBJ1-1, with 8 bases matching TRBD1. Germline CDR1 is SGHTA and CDR2 is FQGNSA. With V trimmed by 6 bases and J by 10 bases, 10 bases remained unmatched. The CDR3 sequence is 13 residues long. CDR3 sequence reads: CASRTIIDRGAFF. The CDR3 DNA reads as TGTGCCAGCAGGACGATAATTGACAGGGGAGCTTTCTTT.

This clonotype was observed many times. The gene calls are TRBV18 and TRBJ2-7; tentatively, D is TRBD2 (6 bases). Trimming took off 3 bases at V and 5 bases at J, with 11 bases between the two ends. Germline loops: CDR1 KGHSH, CDR2 LQKENI. The CDR3 length is 13 residues. The CDR3 DNA reads as TGTGCCAGCTCACCCCCGGGAGTGAACGAGCAGTACTTC. Translation: CASSPPGVNEQYF.

This clonotype is deemed medium-sized. The chain combines TRBV7-2 with TRBJ1-2; tentative D call: TRBD1 (5 bases). Deletions cut 3 bases from V and 4 bases from J, with 15 bases between. The CDR3 length is 15 residues. The germline CDR1 and CDR2 sequences are SGHTA and FQGNSA. CDR3 region: CASSFGGGSSYGYTF. DNA of the CDR3: TGTGCCAGCAGCTTTGGGGGGGGATCTAGCTATGGCTACACCTTC.

The chain is built from TRBV5-1 and TRBJ1-1; 7 bases line up with TRBD1. The CDR3 contains 14 residues. Germline CDR1 and CDR2: SGHRS and YFSETQ. The V segment lost 6 bases and the J segment 1 base; nucleotides outside the gene matches: 6. The CDR3 protein is CASNFGTENTEAFF. CDR3 DNA: TGCGCCAGCAACTTTGGGACAGAGAACACTGAAGCTTTCTTT.

The V gene is TRBV27, the J gene TRBJ1-1; D is undetermined. V lost 5 bases and J lost 5, with 12 bases in between. The length of the CDR3 is 13 residues. CDR1 is MNHEY and CDR2 is SMNVEV in the germline V gene (reference sequence). The CDR3: CASSMDGVTEAFF. DNA for the CDR3: TGTGCCAGCAGTATGGACGGGGTGACTGAAGCTTTCTTT.

By share, this clonotype counts as medium-sized. The CDR3 DNA sequence: TGTGCCACCAGCAGAGATCCTAGCGGAGCCACAGATACGCAGTATTTT. The encoded protein is CATSRDPSGATDTQYF. The chain couples TRBV15 to TRBJ2-3; TRBD2 matches at 7 bases. The V segment lost 0 bases and the J segment 2 bases; nucleotides outside the gene matches: 5. The CDR3 runs 16 residues. Looked up from germline, CDR1 is LNHNV and CDR2 is YYDKDF (reference sequence).

By proportion, this clonotype is medium-sized. The chain joins TRBV28 to TRBJ1-2, with a possible D match to TRBD1 (5 bases). The V end was cut by 1 base, the J end by 8 bases, with 17 bases between. This CDR3 has 15 residues. Germline CDR1 reads MDHEN; CDR2 reads SYDVKM. The CDR3 loop reads CASSLSTGGLEGYTF. CDR3 in DNA: TGTGCCAGCAGTTTATCAACAGGCGGACTGGAGGGCTACACCTTC.

The gene calls are TRBV11-2 and TRBJ2-2; a weak D match, TRBD1 (5 bases). The V end was cut by 6 bases, the J end by 1 base, with 15 bases between. The CDR3 sequence is 16 residues long. CDR1 is SGHAT and CDR2 is FQNNGV in the germline V gene. The CDR3 spells CASRPIARGNTGELFF. The CDR3 DNA is TGTGCCAGCAGACCTATTGCAAGGGGGAACACCGGGGAGCTGTTTTTT.

This clonotype was picked up many times. The CDR3 DNA sequence: TGCGCAATTGGGGACAACCCCTACGAGCAGTACTTC. It codes for CAIGDNPYEQYF. This sequence joins TRBV20-1 and TRBJ2-7; D is perhaps TRBD1 (6 bases). Germline CDR1 reads DFQATT; CDR2 reads SNEGSKA (reference sequence). The CDR3 length is 12 residues.

There are many counts of this clonotype. V is TRBV2 and J is TRBJ2-7; D call uncertain. The CDR3 totals 13 residues. Germline V gene sequence: CDR1 SNHLY, CDR2 FYNNEI. Between the trimmed V and J ends, which lost 5 bases and 5 bases, there was a span of 13 bases. The CDR3 protein is CASSRLGGDEQYF. In DNA form, the CDR3 reads TGTGCCAGCAGTCGGTTGGGCGGAGACGAGCAGTACTTC.